Listed below are T cell receptor beta chains from one sample, sequenced in a study of blood T cell repertoires in COVID-19. The repertoire was sequenced with immunoSEQ multiplex PCR; TCRdb's copy has only in-frame clones and lacks some. The table lists 30,000 to 40,000 clones, about 80% of them singletons, with over 30% in the top ten. The sequenced sample was peripheral blood. The receptors stem from a man at least 80 years old with acute or convalescent COVID-19. The CDR3 runs from the conserved cysteine through the conserved F or W. A D gene is named only where the DNA matches it firmly. Clone size is not always given. Where it is, it says once, few, many or a class for expanded clones.

J gene: TRBJ2-7; V gene: TRBV5-8; clone size: .; D gene: .; CDR3 protein: CASSFKGSTYEQYF; CDR3 DNA: TGTGCCAGCAGCTTTAAGGGGTCCACCTACGAGCAGTACTTC
J gene: TRBJ2-5; V gene: TRBV27; clone size: .; D gene: TRBD2; CDR3 protein: CASSLSGGYQETQYF; CDR3 DNA: TGTGCCAGCAGTTTATCGGGGGGGTACCAAGAGACCCAGTACTTC
J gene: TRBJ1-2; V gene: TRBV23-1; clone size: once; D gene: TRBD1; CDR3 protein: CASSQMDREGGYTF; CDR3 DNA: TGCGCCAGCAGTCAAATGGACAGGGAGGGCGGCTACACCTTC
J gene: TRBJ1-3; V gene: TRBV11-2; clone size: .; D gene: .; CDR3 protein: CASSLDVTGNTIYF; CDR3 DNA: TGTGCCAGCAGCTTAGATGTGACAGGAAACACCATATATTTT
J gene: TRBJ2-7; V gene: TRBV16; clone size: .; D gene: TRBD1; CDR3 protein: CASSQPRGTGTHEQYF; CDR3 DNA: TGTGCCAGCAGCCAACCGAGGGGGACAGGGACCCACGAGCAGTACTTC
J gene: TRBJ1-1; V gene: TRBV6-6; clone size: .; D gene: .; CDR3 protein: CASIRGGGTEAFF; CDR3 DNA: TGTGCCAGCATACGGGGGGGCGGCACTGAAGCTTTCTTT
J gene: TRBJ1-1; V gene: TRBV7-3; clone size: .; D gene: TRBD1; CDR3 protein: CASSSGTANTEAFF; CDR3 DNA: TGTGCCAGCAGCTCCGGGACAGCTAACACTGAAGCTTTCTTT
J gene: TRBJ1-1; V gene: TRBV11-2; clone size: .; D gene: .; CDR3 protein: CASSFHQSGTEAFF; CDR3 DNA: TGTGCCAGCAGCTTTCATCAGTCGGGCACTGAAGCTTTCTTT
J gene: TRBJ1-2; V gene: TRBV9; clone size: .; D gene: .; CDR3 protein: CASRQGYGYTF; CDR3 DNA: TGTGCCAGCAGGCAGGGCTATGGCTACACCTTC
J gene: TRBJ1-5; V gene: TRBV2; clone size: .; D gene: TRBD1; CDR3 protein: CASRDRGQGYGNQPQHF; CDR3 DNA: TGTGCCAGCAGGGATCGGGGACAGGGGTACGGCAATCAGCCCCAGCATTTT
J gene: TRBJ1-2; V gene: TRBV3-1/TRBV3-2; clone size: .; D gene: .; CDR3 protein: CASSQDLQGPYGYTF; CDR3 DNA: TGTGCCAGCAGCCAAGATCTCCAGGGGCCCTATGGCTACACCTTC
J gene: TRBJ2-6; V gene: TRBV19; clone size: .; D gene: TRBD2; CDR3 protein: CASTPGLAGATGANVLTF; CDR3 DNA: TGTGCCAGTACTCCGGGACTAGCGGGAGCTACTGGGGCCAACGTCCTGACTTTC
J gene: TRBJ1-6; V gene: TRBV28; clone size: .; D gene: TRBD1; CDR3 protein: CASSMTGGGSPLHF; CDR3 DNA: TGTGCCAGCAGCATGACAGGGGGTGGTTCACCCCTCCACTTT
J gene: TRBJ1-1; V gene: TRBV9; clone size: .; D gene: TRBD1; CDR3 protein: CASSVGQGGAFF; CDR3 DNA: TGTGCCAGCAGCGTAGGACAGGGTGGAGCTTTCTTT
J gene: TRBJ1-3; V gene: TRBV27; clone size: .; D gene: .; CDR3 protein: CASSPETASSGNTIYF; CDR3 DNA: TGTGCCAGCAGCCCGGAGACAGCGAGCTCTGGAAACACCATATATTTT
J gene: TRBJ2-2; V gene: TRBV7-7; clone size: .; D gene: TRBD2; CDR3 protein: CASSWTSSTGELFF; CDR3 DNA: TGTGCTAGCAGCTGGACTAGCAGCACCGGGGAGCTGTTTTTT
J gene: TRBJ2-7; V gene: TRBV28; clone size: once; D gene: .; CDR3 protein: CASSNIRDEQYF; CDR3 DNA: TGTGCCAGCAGTAATATAAGAGACGAGCAGTACTTC
J gene: TRBJ2-7; V gene: TRBV9; clone size: .; D gene: TRBD2; CDR3 protein: CASSVTSEAYEQYF; CDR3 DNA: TGTGCCAGCAGCGTAACTAGCGAGGCCTACGAGCAGTACTTC
J gene: TRBJ2-3; V gene: TRBV7-9; clone size: .; D gene: .; CDR3 protein: CASSLRPASTDTQYF; CDR3 DNA: TGTGCCAGCAGCTTGAGGCCGGCTAGCACAGATACGCAGTATTTT
J gene: TRBJ2-2; V gene: TRBV2; clone size: .; D gene: .; CDR3 protein: CASSEDGKITGELFF; CDR3 DNA: TGTGCCAGCAGTGAAGACGGGAAGATCACCGGGGAGCTGTTTTTT
J gene: TRBJ2-1; V gene: TRBV5-1; clone size: .; D gene: TRBD1; CDR3 protein: CASSLDTGGYNEQFF; CDR3 DNA: TGCGCCAGCAGCTTGGATACAGGGGGGTACAATGAGCAGTTCTTC
J gene: TRBJ2-2; V gene: TRBV7-2; clone size: .; D gene: .; CDR3 protein: CASSLAVAANTGELFF; CDR3 DNA: TGTGCCAGCAGCCTTGCGGTGGCAGCGAACACCGGGGAGCTGTTTTTT
J gene: TRBJ1-5; V gene: TRBV19; clone size: .; D gene: .; CDR3 protein: CASKAGGSYSNQPQHF; CDR3 DNA: TGTGCCAGTAAGGCTGGGGGCAGTTATAGCAATCAGCCCCAGCATTTT
J gene: TRBJ2-3; V gene: TRBV28; clone size: .; D gene: TRBD2; CDR3 protein: CASSLAGGLDTQYF; CDR3 DNA: TGTGCCAGCAGTTTGGCGGGGGGGTTAGATACGCAGTATTTT
J gene: TRBJ2-5; V gene: TRBV2; clone size: .; D gene: TRBD2; CDR3 protein: CASSRDYSETQYF; CDR3 DNA: TGTGCCAGCAGCCGGGACTACTCGGAGACCCAGTACTTC
J gene: TRBJ2-2; V gene: TRBV9; clone size: .; D gene: .; CDR3 protein: CASSEEEHRTLDSTGELFF; CDR3 DNA: TGTGCCAGCAGCGAAGAGGAACACCGTACGTTAGACTCCACCGGGGAGCTGTTTTTT
J gene: TRBJ2-7; V gene: TRBV29-1; clone size: .; D gene: TRBD2; CDR3 protein: CSVEIGTSGAYEQYF; CDR3 DNA: TGCAGCGTTGAAATTGGGACTAGCGGGGCCTACGAGCAGTACTTC
J gene: TRBJ2-2; V gene: TRBV5-5; clone size: .; D gene: .; CDR3 protein: CASSSQGNLGTGELFF; CDR3 DNA: TGTGCCAGCAGCTCTCAGGGGAATTTGGGCACCGGGGAGCTGTTTTTT
J gene: TRBJ2-7; V gene: TRBV6-5; clone size: .; D gene: .; CDR3 protein: CASYSSYEQYF; CDR3 DNA: TGTGCCAGCTACAGTTCCTACGAGCAGTACTTC
J gene: TRBJ2-1; V gene: TRBV7-2; clone size: .; D gene: .; CDR3 protein: CASSLDHNNEQFF; CDR3 DNA: TGTGCCAGCAGCTTAGACCACAACAATGAGCAGTTCTTC
J gene: TRBJ2-7; V gene: TRBV12-3/TRBV12-4; clone size: .; D gene: .; CDR3 protein: CASGQFYEQYF; CDR3 DNA: TGTGCCAGTGGACAATTCTACGAGCAGTACTTC
J gene: TRBJ2-1; V gene: TRBV30; clone size: once; D gene: .; CDR3 protein: CAWRRGQNNEQFF; CDR3 DNA: TGTGCCTGGAGGAGGGGACAAAACAATGAGCAGTTCTTC
J gene: TRBJ2-2; V gene: TRBV7-2; clone size: .; D gene: TRBD1; CDR3 protein: CASSLATGANTGELFF; CDR3 DNA: TGTGCCAGCAGCTTAGCAACAGGGGCTAACACCGGGGAGCTGTTTTTT
J gene: TRBJ2-1; V gene: TRBV20-1; clone size: few; D gene: .; CDR3 protein: CSGGKNNEQFF; CDR3 DNA: TGCTCGGGCGGGAAAAACAATGAGCAGTTCTTC
J gene: TRBJ1-5; V gene: TRBV9; clone size: .; D gene: .; CDR3 protein: CASSVEGGSNQPQHF; CDR3 DNA: TGTGCCAGCAGCGTAGAAGGGGGTAGCAATCAACCCCAGCATTTT
J gene: TRBJ2-5; V gene: TRBV6-1; clone size: .; D gene: TRBD2; CDR3 protein: CASSGGLAGGSQETQYF; CDR3 DNA: TGTGCCAGCAGTGGCGGACTAGCGGGAGGGTCTCAAGAGACCCAGTACTTC
J gene: TRBJ2-5; V gene: TRBV7-3; clone size: .; D gene: .; CDR3 protein: CASSLTPDQETQYF; CDR3 DNA: TGTGCCAGCAGCTTAACACCAGACCAAGAGACCCAGTACTTC
J gene: TRBJ1-1; V gene: TRBV9; clone size: few; D gene: .; CDR3 protein: CASSVASGNTEAFF; CDR3 DNA: TGTGCCAGCAGCGTAGCTTCGGGGAACACTGAAGCTTTCTTT
J gene: TRBJ1-1; V gene: TRBV4-3; clone size: .; D gene: .; CDR3 protein: CASSLFRGGTEAFF; CDR3 DNA: TGCGCCAGCAGCCTATTTCGGGGGGGCACTGAAGCTTTCTTT
J gene: TRBJ1-1; V gene: TRBV28; clone size: .; D gene: TRBD1; CDR3 protein: CASSPGTGTGGTEAFF; CDR3 DNA: TGTGCCAGCAGTCCAGGAACCGGGACAGGGGGCACTGAAGCTTTCTTT
J gene: TRBJ1-4; V gene: TRBV6-4; clone size: .; D gene: .; CDR3 protein: CASTEGESLFF; CDR3 DNA: TGTGCCAGCACTGAGGGCGAGTCACTGTTTTTT
J gene: TRBJ2-7; V gene: TRBV18; clone size: .; D gene: .; CDR3 protein: CASSLQTGRTQQYF; CDR3 DNA: TGTGCCAGCTCACTACAAACCGGGAGAACCCAGCAGTACTTC
J gene: TRBJ2-5; V gene: TRBV6-1; clone size: few; D gene: TRBD1; CDR3 protein: CASSEAGPGGIETQYF; CDR3 DNA: TGTGCCAGCAGTGAAGCGGGGCCAGGGGGTATAGAGACCCAGTACTTC
J gene: TRBJ2-5; V gene: TRBV28; clone size: .; D gene: .; CDR3 protein: CASMRTPETQYF; CDR3 DNA: TGTGCCAGCATGCGCACCCCTGAGACCCAGTACTTC
J gene: TRBJ1-2; V gene: TRBV10-3; clone size: .; D gene: TRBD1; CDR3 protein: CAISEDRGPYGYTF; CDR3 DNA: TGTGCCATCAGTGAGGACAGGGGCCCCTATGGCTACACCTTC
J gene: TRBJ1-1; V gene: TRBV5-1; clone size: .; D gene: .; CDR3 protein: CASSLQGTEAFF; CDR3 DNA: TGCGCCAGCAGCTTGCAGGGCACTGAAGCTTTCTTT
J gene: TRBJ1-5; V gene: TRBV20-1; clone size: .; D gene: TRBD1; CDR3 protein: CSASTDRDGDQPQHF; CDR3 DNA: TGCAGTGCTAGTACGGACAGGGATGGTGATCAGCCCCAGCATTTT
J gene: TRBJ1-2; V gene: TRBV2; clone size: .; D gene: .; CDR3 protein: CASSVDRYGYTF; CDR3 DNA: TGTGCCAGCAGTGTCGACAGGTATGGCTACACCTTC
J gene: TRBJ1-1; V gene: TRBV7-2; clone size: .; D gene: .; CDR3 protein: CASSSGGGVNTEAFF; CDR3 DNA: TGTGCCAGCAGCTCCGGAGGGGGGGTTAACACTGAAGCTTTCTTT
J gene: TRBJ1-6; V gene: TRBV2; clone size: few; D gene: TRBD1; CDR3 protein: CASSDRDSPNSPLHF; CDR3 DNA: TGTGCCAGCAGTGACCGGGACAGCCCTAATTCACCCCTCCACTTT
J gene: TRBJ2-1; V gene: TRBV11-3; clone size: .; D gene: TRBD2; CDR3 protein: CASSYSSGSYNEQFF; CDR3 DNA: TGTGCCAGCAGCTACTCTAGCGGTTCGTACAATGAGCAGTTCTTC
J gene: TRBJ2-2; V gene: TRBV6-5; clone size: few; D gene: TRBD1; CDR3 protein: CASRSGTGDTGELFF; CDR3 DNA: TGTGCCAGCAGGTCCGGGACAGGGGACACCGGGGAGCTGTTTTTT
J gene: TRBJ2-2; V gene: TRBV6-2/TRBV6-3; clone size: .; D gene: .; CDR3 protein: CASSTGLGTGELFF; CDR3 DNA: TGTGCCAGCAGTACGGGGTTGGGCACCGGGGAGCTGTTTTTT
J gene: TRBJ2-5; V gene: TRBV5-1; clone size: .; D gene: TRBD1; CDR3 protein: CASRLTGGGRRETQYF; CDR3 DNA: TGCGCCAGCAGACTTACAGGGGGCGGAAGAAGAGAGACCCAGTACTTC